Below are 11 T cell receptor beta chains sequenced from a single sample in a study of T cells in Graves' hyperthyroidism and ophthalmopathy. RNA transcripts gave rise to amplified TCR beta CDR3 regions. TCR CDR3 underwent first-round RT-PCR with the HTBI primer set. One entry per CDR3 protein results from TCRdb running MiXCR on the multiplex PCR reads. The sample lists approximately 700,000 distinct CDR3 sequences; roughly 15% were seen once. Material: blood. The receptors shown here come from a young man with Graves' hyperthyroidism.

In this sample, this clonotype turned up a few times. V and J are TRBV29-1 and TRBJ2-7; D might be TRBD2 (6 bases). CDR3 length: 14 amino acids. V shed 5 bases and J shed 6 bases, with 20 bases lying between them. Germline loops: CDR1 SQVTM, CDR2 ANQGSEA. In DNA, the CDR3 is TGCAGCGTTCCTACGGAGGGATTCGGTCTCGAGCAGTACTTC. This sequence encodes CSVPTEGFGLEQYF.

The chain joins TRBV14 to TRBJ2-4, with 8 bases lining up with TRBD2. CDR3 length equals 12 residues. Germline V CDR1 and CDR2: SGHDN, FVKESK. Unmatched junction bases numbered 1, after V lost 4 bases and J lost 8 bases. The CDR3 bases are TGTGCCAGCAGCCCCGGGGGGGACATTCAGTACTTC. Translated: CASSPGGDIQYF.

The chain combines TRBV4-1 with TRBJ2-1; TRBD1 might be the D (6 bases). Germline V lookup: CDR1 MGHRA, CDR2 YSYEKL. The length of the CDR3 is 15 residues. V lost 0 bases and J 8 bases, leaving 14 bases between the germline ends. The CDR3 loop is CASSQDGREGDEQFF. The DNA of the CDR3 is TGCGCCAGCAGCCAAGATGGACGTGAGGGGGATGAGCAGTTCTTC.

Many counts were recorded for this clonotype. V usage is TRBV3-1 and J usage is TRBJ2-3, with TRBD2 matching 9 bases. This CDR3 spans 16 amino acids. The germline gives CDR1 LGHDT, CDR2 YNNKEL (reference sequence). V was clipped by 0 bases and J by 4 bases; unmatched bases: 5. This CDR3 is CASSQDMAGGADTQYF. CDR3 DNA sequence: TGTGCCAGCAGCCAAGATATGGCGGGAGGGGCAGATACGCAGTATTTT.

This clonotype was observed at least ten times. This chain joins TRBV7-3 and TRBJ2-1; possibly TRBD2 for D (5 bases). V shed 6 bases and J shed 0 bases, with 12 bases lying between them. The CDR3 totals 15 residues. CDR1 SGHTA and CDR2 FQGTGA come from the germline V gene. The CDR3 region has the DNA TGTGCCAGCAGTTCAGCGGTAAGCTCCTACAATGAGCAGTTCTTC. Its translation is CASSSAVSSYNEQFF. Full variable domain (remainder filled in from reference TRBV7-3 and TRBJ2-1): GAGVSQTPSNKVTEKGKYVELRCDPISGHTALYWYRQSLGQGPEFLIYFQGTGAADDSGLPNDRFFAVRPEGSVSTLKIQRTERGDSAVYLCASSSAVSSYNEQFFGPGTRLTVL.

This sequence joins TRBV19 and TRBJ1-4; D gene ambiguous. The CDR3 contains 16 residues. Germline assignment: CDR1 LNHDA and CDR2 SQIVND (reference sequence). With 2 bases removed from V and 0 bases from J, the gap between germline ends came to 10 bases. CDR3 DNA: TGTGCCAGTAGTATAAGCGGGCCTTCAACTAATGAAAAACTGTTTTTT. Its protein is CASSISGPSTNEKLFF.

This clonotype was counted many times. V usage is TRBV28 and J usage is TRBJ1-2; D unclear. The CDR3 consists of 14 residues. The V end was cut by 2 bases, the J end by 0 bases, with 7 bases between. Germline values: CDR1 MDHEN, CDR2 SYDVKM. In nucleotides, the CDR3 is TGTGCCAGCAGTTTAACCGCAGCTAACTATGGCTACACCTTC. Its protein is CASSLTAANYGYTF.

The V gene is TRBV3-1, the J gene TRBJ2-7; D unclear. The CDR3 is 15 amino acids. V was pared by 0 bases and J by 4 bases, with 13 bases between. Per the germline V gene, CDR1 is LGHDT and CDR2 is YNNKEL (reference sequence). The CDR3 loop is CASSQEPGPTYEQYF. The CDR3 nucleotides read TGTGCCAGCAGCCAAGAACCTGGGCCTACTTACGAGCAGTACTTC.

This clonotype showed up many times. The J gene is TRBJ2-2, the V gene TRBV19; D may be TRBD2 (5 bases). This CDR3 region has 15 residues. Deletions cut 8 bases from V and 0 bases from J, with 13 bases between. Germline V CDR1 and CDR2: LNHDA, SQIVND (reference sequence). The CDR3 bases are TGTGCCAGTGCCCCGGGGTTGACGAACACCGGGGAGCTGTTTTTT. This encodes CASAPGLTNTGELFF.

This clonotype was seen a few times. The V call is TRBV28, the J call TRBJ2-1; 12 bases are shared with TRBD2. The CDR3 has 16 residues. The J segment lost 8 bases and the V segment lost 5 bases, leaving 10 bases of the junction unmatched. Germline-derived CDR1 and CDR2 are MDHEN and SYDVKM. CDR3: CASSPGTSGWNHEQFF. Here the CDR3 DNA reads TGTGCCAGCAGTCCCGGGACTAGCGGGTGGAACCATGAGCAGTTCTTC.

Only a few counts were recorded for this clonotype. The chain links TRBV28 to TRBJ2-3; 10 nucleotides line up with TRBD2. After removal of 5 bases from V and 4 bases from J, the junction contained 9 bases not matched to a gene. The CDR3 extends over 16 amino acids. From germline, CDR1 is MDHEN and CDR2 SYDVKM. The CDR3 DNA is TGTGCCAGCAGTAACCTCACGGGACTAGCGCCAGATACGCAGTATTTT. Its protein is CASSNLTGLAPDTQYF.